This passage covers 28 T cell receptor beta chains from one sample sequenced in a study of type 1 and type 2 diabetes patients. The PCR template was genomic DNA. The TCR beta CDR3 region was amplified using 30 forward and 13 reverse primers. Each CDR3 protein is one row after TCRdb ran MiXCR on the multiplex PCR reads. The sample lists 270,000 or so distinct CDR3 sequences; roughly 50% were seen once. The sequencing input was peripheral blood mononuclear cells (PBMCs). The receptors originated from a man between 18 and 29 years old with type 2 diabetes.

This clonotype was observed a handful of times. The chain has TRBV15 and TRBJ1-2; D is possibly TRBD1 (5 bases). Germline V gene data show CDR1 as LNHNV and CDR2 as YYDKDF (reference sequence). The CDR3 totals 12 residues. V lost 2 bases to trimming and J lost 6 bases, with 7 bases between them. CDR3 protein: CATSRQGDGYTF. For the CDR3, the DNA is TGTGCCACCAGCAGACAGGGCGATGGCTACACCTTC.

The chain combines TRBV6-5 with TRBJ2-7; TRBD1 aligns across 9 bases. V shed 5 bases and J 5 bases; nucleotides not matched to a gene: 13. Germline CDR1 is MNHEY and CDR2 is SVGAGI. The CDR3 is made up of 16 amino acids. CDR3 loop: CASSERTGGTRDEQYF. In DNA, the CDR3 is TGTGCCAGCAGTGAACGCACAGGGGGCACCCGGGACGAGCAGTACTTC.

This clonotype was picked up one time. This rearrangement joins TRBV2 to TRBJ1-1; D gene ambiguous. This CDR3 comprises 12 residues. Trimming removed 10 bases at V and 1 base at J, with 10 bases between. From germline, CDR1 is SNHLY and CDR2 FYNNEI. The CDR3 reads CATLTANTEAFF. In DNA form, the CDR3 reads TGTGCCACTTTGACTGCGAACACTGAAGCTTTCTTT.

This clonotype turned up a few times. CDR3: CASSPTGTRNEQYF. CDR3 coding DNA: TGTGCCAGCAGCCCGACAGGGACGAGGAACGAGCAGTACTTC. V gene TRBV11-2 combines with J gene TRBJ2-7; TRBD1 matches at 7 bases. V shed 5 bases, J shed 5 bases, and the junction held 9 bases outside the gene matches. The CDR3 length is 14 residues. Germline V CDR1 and CDR2: SGHAT, FQNNGV.

This clonotype was counted a few times. The V gene is TRBV4-1, the J gene TRBJ1-2; D remains ambiguous. The length of the CDR3 is 15 residues. The V end was cut by 1 base, the J end by 5 bases, with 14 bases between. Germline V CDR1 and CDR2: MGHRA, YSYEKL. The CDR3 coding sequence is TGCGCCAGCAGCCAAGTTCAGGAGGCCTTGTATGGCTACACCTTC. Protein sequence: CASSQVQEALYGYTF.

The V gene is TRBV10-3, the J gene TRBJ2-3, with TRBD2 identical over 11 bases. The junction had 4 bases not matched to a gene; V was cut back by 10 bases and J by 4 bases. CDR1 and CDR2 (germline): ENHRY, SYGVKD. CDR3 length: 13 residues. The CDR3 DNA follows: TGTGCCACACTAGCGGGAGCCCCAGATACGCAGTATTTT. Encoded protein: CATLAGAPDTQYF.

The genes are TRBV20-1 and TRBJ2-1, with a weak D call TRBD2 (6 bases). Trimming took off 0 bases at V and 4 bases at J, with 13 bases between the two ends. Looked up from germline, CDR1 is DFQATT and CDR2 is SNEGSKA (reference sequence). The CDR3 spans 15 residues. CDR3 in DNA: TGCAGTGCTAGAGAGGTCGGCGGGGAATACAATGAGCAGTTCTTC. This translates into CSAREVGGEYNEQFF.

The chain's CDR3 is CASSPGLARDTQYF. CDR3 sequence (DNA): TGTGCCAGCAGTCCCGGACTAGCGAGAGATACGCAGTATTTT. J is TRBJ2-3 and V is TRBV12-3 or TRBV12-4; the match to TRBD2 covers 9 bases. After removal of 5 bases from V and 5 bases from J, the junction contained 5 bases not matched to a gene. This CDR3 has 14 amino acids.

There are many counts of this clonotype. In DNA, the CDR3 is TGTGCCATCAGTGAGGACGGGGAGACCCAGTACTTC. It specifies CAISEDGETQYF. The V and J genes are TRBV10-3 and TRBJ2-5; D not certain. The CDR3 consists of 12 residues. The V and J ends lost 2 bases and 5 bases respectively, with 6 bases between them. From germline, CDR1 is ENHRY and CDR2 SYGVKD.

In its sample, this clonotype was seen a few times. The chain has TRBV19 and TRBJ2-1, with D hard to call. V was cut by 5 bases and J by 9 bases, with 11 bases left in between. The CDR3 is made up of 12 amino acids. Per the germline V gene, CDR1 is LNHDA and CDR2 is SQIVND (reference sequence). The CDR3 DNA reads as TGTGCCAGTAGTCCCGCATCTAGTGAGCAGTTCTTC. Translated, it gives CASSPASSEQFF.

The chain joins TRBV10-3 to TRBJ2-5, with D perhaps TRBD1 (5 bases). The closer fit of TRBJ2-1 to the DNA end suggests the J call may be wrong. The CDR3 is 14 residues long. The V gene's germline CDR1 is ENHRY and CDR2 SYGVKD. CDR3 loop: CAISEGDGYNEQFF. The CDR3 DNA is TGTGCCATCAGTGAAGGGGATGGATACAATGAGCAGTTCTTC.

There are a few counts of this clonotype. V and J are TRBV20-1 and TRBJ2-7, with D unresolved. Trimming pared 6 bases from V and 0 bases from J, leaving 6 bases between. The CDR3 spans 11 residues. Germline V gene data show CDR1 as DFQATT and CDR2 as SNEGSKA (reference sequence). The CDR3 loop is CSARFSYEQYF. CDR3 nucleotides: TGCAGTGCCAGGTTCTCCTACGAGCAGTACTTC.

The genes are TRBV27 and TRBJ2-7; D is possibly TRBD1 (7 bases). Trimming stripped 3 bases from V and 2 bases from J, with 14 bases between. This CDR3 is built from 15 residues. Germline V lookup: CDR1 MNHEY, CDR2 SMNVEV (reference sequence). This CDR3 is CASSFRQGGPYEQYF. The CDR3, as DNA: TGTGCCAGCAGTTTTCGGCAGGGGGGTCCCTACGAGCAGTACTTC.

The CDR3 loop reads CASSRIPDRPGYGYTF. The CDR3 bases are TGCGCCAGCAGCCGCATCCCTGACAGGCCTGGGTATGGCTACACCTTC. The gene calls are TRBV4-1 and TRBJ1-2; possibly TRBD1 for D (6 bases). The CDR3 totals 16 residues. Germline V gives CDR1 MGHRA, CDR2 YSYEKL. V dropped 4 bases and J dropped 5 bases, with 20 bases sitting between them.

This clonotype showed up just a few times. The CDR3: CSVAAGRNEQFF. In DNA form, the CDR3 reads TGCAGCGTTGCGGCAGGGAGGAATGAGCAGTTCTTC. The chain has TRBV29-1 and TRBJ2-1; possibly TRBD2 for D (6 bases). The CDR3 extends over 12 amino acids. Germline V CDR1 and CDR2: SQVTM, ANQGSEA. V was cut by 4 bases and J by 7 bases, with 11 bases left in between.

In its sample, this clonotype was seen many times. This chain links TRBV2 with TRBJ1-2; D might be TRBD1 (6 bases). This CDR3 contains 15 residues. In germline, CDR1 is SNHLY, CDR2 FYNNEI. V was clipped by 2 bases and J by 0 bases, with 10 bases between them. CDR3 in amino acids: CASSERGLANYGYTF. The CDR3 DNA sequence: TGTGCCAGCAGTGAAAGGGGGTTAGCTAACTATGGCTACACCTTC. Looking up the rest from reference TRBV2 and TRBJ1-2 gives the full variable domain: EPEVTQTPSHQVTQMGQEVILRCVPISNHLYFYWYRQILGQKVEFLVSFYNNEISEKSEIFDDQFSVERPDGSNFTLKIRSTKLEDSAMYFCASSERGLANYGYTFGSGTRLTVV.

This clonotype was observed a few times. The chain carries TRBV15 and TRBJ2-1; D gene unclear. The CDR3 loop spans 16 amino acids. CDR1 LNHNV and CDR2 YYDKDF come from the germline V gene (reference sequence). Trimming pared 5 bases from V and 0 bases from J, leaving 14 bases between. CDR3 sequence: CATSPAGSLSYNEQFF. Here the CDR3 DNA reads TGTGCCACCAGCCCCGCCGGAAGCCTCTCCTACAATGAGCAGTTCTTC.

This clonotype was detected once. Germline and junction disagree at one end, which may indicate a read error. The chain carries TRBV2 and TRBJ2-2; tentative D call: TRBD2 (6 bases). The germline gives CDR1 SNHLY, CDR2 FYNNEI. The CDR3 is 16 amino acids. CDR3 protein: CAISETPPTGDGELFF. In DNA, the CDR3 is TGTGCCATCAGTGAGACCCCCCCAACGGGGGACGGGGAGCTGTTTTTT.

The chain links TRBV27 to TRBJ2-1; no definite D call. The V end lost 1 base, the J end lost 0 bases, and 7 bases lay between the germline ends. Germline values: CDR1 MNHEY, CDR2 SMNVEV (reference sequence). This CDR3 has 15 residues. Here the CDR3 reads CASSLWDPSYNEQFF. The CDR3 DNA follows: TGTGCCAGCAGTTTATGGGATCCCTCCTACAATGAGCAGTTCTTC.

The gene calls are TRBV19 and TRBJ2-5; weak D call: TRBD1 (6 bases). The CDR3 length is 13 residues. V lost 6 bases and J 2 bases, leaving 10 bases between the germline ends. The germline V gene has CDR1 LNHDA and CDR2 SQIVND (reference sequence). CDR3 coding DNA: TGTGCCAGTAGCCGGACAGTTCAAGAGACCCAGTACTTC. Residues: CASSRTVQETQYF.

This clonotype was counted only a few times. The V and J genes are TRBV12-3 or TRBV12-4 and TRBJ2-7; 9 bases map to TRBD2. This CDR3 region has 15 residues. After removal of 3 bases from V and 3 bases from J, the junction contained 6 bases not matched to a gene. The CDR3 loop reads CASSLLASGDYEQYF. In DNA form, the CDR3 reads TGTGCCAGCAGTTTGTTGGCTAGCGGGGACTACGAGCAGTACTTC.

DNA for the CDR3: TGTGCCAGCAGTCCTCTGGGACAGGTATGGGCCGAGCAGTACTTC. It yields the protein CASSPLGQVWAEQYF. This chain links TRBV27 with TRBJ2-7; TRBD1 matches 8 bases. V lost 5 bases to trimming and J lost 6 bases; unmatched junction nucleotides: 12. The germline V gene has CDR1 MNHEY and CDR2 SMNVEV (reference sequence). The CDR3 has 15 amino acids.

This clonotype was observed a handful of times. The V gene is TRBV6-6, the J gene TRBJ2-1; the D gene is possibly TRBD2 (6 bases). The ends were cut back, 8 bases at V and 7 bases at J, with 15 bases in the middle. The CDR3 is 13 residues long. Per the germline V gene, CDR1 is MNHNY and CDR2 is SVGAGI (reference sequence). CDR3 protein: CASGRSRSNEQFF. CDR3 sequence (DNA): TGTGCCAGCGGGAGGTCCAGGTCGAATGAGCAGTTCTTC.

The rearrangement uses TRBV2 and TRBJ2-3, with D possibly TRBD1 on 6 matching bases. This CDR3 is built from 13 residues. Germline CDR1 SNHLY, CDR2 FYNNEI. Trimming stripped 9 bases from V and 0 bases from J, with 10 bases between. This CDR3 is CASYRASTDTQYF. CDR3 coding DNA: TGTGCCAGTTACAGGGCTAGCACAGATACGCAGTATTTT.

This chain joins TRBV5-1 and TRBJ2-5, with D uncertain. V lost 0 bases, J lost 5 bases, and 14 bases lay in between. The CDR3 loop spans 15 amino acids. From germline, CDR1 is SGHRS and CDR2 YFSETQ. As DNA, the CDR3 is TGCGCCAGCAGCTTGGATCAGGTTAGATCGGAGACCCAGTACTTC. Residues: CASSLDQVRSETQYF.

This rearrangement joins TRBV7-2 to TRBJ2-5, with TRBD2 matching 8 bases. Germline lookup yields CDR1 SGHTA and CDR2 FQGNSA. J was trimmed by 4 bases and V by 0 bases; bases with no gene match: 7. The CDR3 length is 16 residues. For the CDR3, the DNA is TGTGCCAGCAGCTTAGCTCTGCGGGGGGCCCGAGAGACCCAGTACTTC. Encoded protein: CASSLALRGARETQYF. Full variable domain (outside the CDR3, taken from reference TRBV7-2 and TRBJ2-5): GAGVSQSPSNKVTEKGKDVELRCDPISGHTALYWYRQSLGQGLEFLIYFQGNSAPDKSGLPSDRFSAERTGGSVSTLTIQRTQQEDSAVYLCASSLALRGARETQYFGPGTRLLVL.

This clonotype was picked up a small number of times. The chain employs TRBV19 and TRBJ2-7; 10 positions agree with TRBD1. The length of the CDR3 is 17 residues. Germline CDR1 and CDR2: LNHDA and SQIVND (reference sequence). V dropped 5 bases and J dropped 0; count of bases not matched to a gene: 10. This chain's CDR3 is CASSLGSGQGSSYEQYF. The CDR3 region has the DNA TGTGCCAGTAGTCTTGGTTCGGGACAGGGGAGCTCCTACGAGCAGTACTTC.

The chain uses TRBV7-3 and TRBJ1-1; 9 bases line up with TRBD1. With V trimmed by 5 bases and J by 4 bases, 8 bases remained unmatched. CDR3 length: 15 residues. CDR1 and CDR2 from the germline V gene are SGHTA and FQGTGA. The CDR3 protein is CASSPPTGGRTEAFF. The CDR3 region has the DNA TGTGCCAGCAGCCCACCGACAGGGGGACGCACTGAAGCTTTCTTT.